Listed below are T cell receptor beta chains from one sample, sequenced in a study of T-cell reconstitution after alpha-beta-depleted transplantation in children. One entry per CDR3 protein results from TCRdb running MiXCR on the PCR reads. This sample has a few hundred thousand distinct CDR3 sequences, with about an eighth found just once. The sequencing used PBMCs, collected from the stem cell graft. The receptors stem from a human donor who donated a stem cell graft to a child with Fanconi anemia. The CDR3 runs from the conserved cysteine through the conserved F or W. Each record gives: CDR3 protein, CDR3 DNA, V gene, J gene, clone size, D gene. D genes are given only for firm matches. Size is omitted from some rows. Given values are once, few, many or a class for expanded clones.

CASSPWGVNQPQHF	TGTGCCAGCAGCCCCTGGGGCGTGAATCAGCCCCAGCATTTT	TRBV12-3/TRBV12-4	TRBJ1-5	few	-
CSARQPSNYGYTF	TGCAGTGCTAGACAGCCCTCTAACTATGGCTACACCTTC	TRBV20-1	TRBJ1-2	-	-
CSVQGPLYTGELFF	TGCAGCGTACAGGGGCCCCTCTACACCGGGGAGCTGTTTTTT	TRBV29-1	TRBJ2-2	-	TRBD1
CASSQPTGGRADTQYF	TGTGCCAGCAGCCAACCGACAGGGGGAAGGGCAGATACGCAGTATTTT	TRBV12-3/TRBV12-4	TRBJ2-3	many	TRBD1
CASSSGGGSSYNEQFF	TGTGCCAGCAGTTCCGGGGGGGGGAGCTCCTACAATGAGCAGTTCTTC	TRBV28	TRBJ2-1	few	TRBD2
CASSQRYLTVSTNEKLFF	TGTGCCAGCAGCCAAAGGTACCTCACCGTTTCAACTAATGAAAAACTGTTTTTT	TRBV3-1	TRBJ1-4	-	-
CASSSGTGAVHEQFF	TGTGCCAGCAGCTCCGGGACAGGAGCTGTCCATGAGCAGTTCTTC	TRBV5-5	TRBJ2-1	few	TRBD1
CASIRGNEQFF	TGTGCCAGCATACGGGGCAATGAGCAGTTCTTC	TRBV6-5	TRBJ2-1	-	-
CASNTGSSEAFF	TGTGCCAGTAATACAGGTTCCTCTGAAGCTTTCTTT	TRBV19	TRBJ1-1	-	-
CASSQDPDYNEQFF	TGTGCCAGCAGCCAAGACCCAGACTACAATGAGCAGTTCTTC	TRBV14	TRBJ2-1	many	-
CASSPQGLGRGETQYF	TGTGCCAGCAGTCCGCAAGGCCTCGGTCGCGGGGAGACCCAGTACTTC	TRBV12-3/TRBV12-4	TRBJ2-5	few	-
CASRPLGNTEAFF	TGTGCCAGCAGACCTCTTGGGAACACTGAAGCTTTCTTT	TRBV3-1	TRBJ1-1	-	-
CASTGHTTGDRSSLHF	TGTGCCAGTACGGGTCATACAACAGGGGACCGATCATCCCTCCACTTT	TRBV3-1	TRBJ1-6	-	TRBD1
CASSFGYSNQPQHF	TGTGCCAGCAGTTTTGGGTATAGCAATCAGCCCCAGCATTTT	TRBV27	TRBJ1-5	many	-
CASSRGLYMNTEAFF	TGTGCCAGCAGCCGCGGACTGTACATGAACACTGAAGCTTTCTTT	TRBV14	TRBJ1-1	few	-
CAWGGEAFYEQYF	TGTGCCTGGGGGGGTGAAGCCTTCTACGAGCAGTACTTC	TRBV30	TRBJ2-7	-	-
CASSKQSGSYGYTF	TGTGCCAGCAGCAAACAATCGGGCAGCTATGGCTACACCTTC	TRBV21-1	TRBJ1-2	-	-
CASSPPAGVGYTEAFF	TGTGCCAGCTCACCACCGGCAGGGGTCGGGTACACTGAAGCTTTCTTT	TRBV18	TRBJ1-1	-	-
CASSQALGTYNEQFF	TGCGCCAGCAGCCAAGCTCTGGGTACCTACAATGAGCAGTTCTTC	TRBV4-3	TRBJ2-1	few	-
CSAKRGQETQYF	TGCAGTGCTAAGAGGGGACAAGAGACCCAGTACTTC	TRBV20-1	TRBJ2-5	many	-
CASSHNQDRNYGYTF	TGCGCCAGCAGTCACAACCAGGATCGCAACTATGGCTACACCTTC	TRBV4-3	TRBJ1-2	few	-
CASSVTGSSSIYF	TGTGCCAGCAGCGTTACCGGGAGTAGTTCCATATATTTT	TRBV9	TRBJ1-3	-	-
CASLRGQGTTEAFF	TGTGCCAGCCTTAGGGGGCAGGGGACCACTGAAGCTTTCTTT	TRBV2	TRBJ1-1	-	TRBD1
CASSPTRGFEQFF	TGTGCCAGCAGCCCTACACGGGGGTTTGAGCAGTTCTTC	TRBV7-9	TRBJ2-1	few	-
CSARVLGWGTEAFF	TGCAGTGCTAGAGTCCTTGGTTGGGGAACTGAAGCTTTCTTT	TRBV20-1	TRBJ1-1	few	-
CASSLGVNNEQFF	TGCGCCAGCAGCTTGGGAGTAAACAATGAGCAGTTCTTC	TRBV5-1	TRBJ2-1	many	-
CASSYGQGSTGELFF	TGTGCCAGCAGTTACGGGCAGGGGAGTACCGGGGAGCTGTTTTTT	TRBV6-5	TRBJ2-2	few	-
CASSPLTGDYTEAFF	TGTGCCAGCTCACCCCTGACAGGGGACTACACTGAAGCTTTCTTT	TRBV18	TRBJ1-1	-	TRBD1
CASSLKDRGDMNTEAFF	TGTGCCAGCAGCCTAAAAGACAGGGGGGACATGAACACTGAAGCTTTCTTT	TRBV9	TRBJ1-1	many	TRBD1